Reported below is one T cell receptor (beta chain). Antigen specificity is unknown. This entry belongs to a study of Graves' ophthalmopathy and Graves' hyperthyroidism. Whole-study results and caveats: Most thyroid clonotypes with frequency above 0.001 were detected in blood too.

Ophthalmopathy absent within 18 months of follow-up marked hyperthyroidism as stable. RNA transcripts served as template for amplifying TCR beta CDR3 sequences. First-round RT-PCR relied on HTBI primers, and a second-round multiplex PCR came next. TCRdb redid the calling of the multiplex PCR reads with MiXCR, one entry per CDR3 protein. This repertoire shows about 370,000 distinct CDR3 sequences, 15% to 20% found once; its top ten account for approximately 2.4%. The CDR3 consists of 15 residues. Germline V lookup: CDR1 MNHEY, CDR2 SVGAGI. The V end was cut by 2 bases, the J end by 7 bases, with 17 bases between.

V usage is TRBV6-5 and J usage is TRBJ1-1; D is undetermined. Source material: peripheral blood. The receptor was derived from an adult woman with stable Graves' hyperthyroidism. This CDR3 is CASSYENEGRDEAFF. In nucleotides, the CDR3 is TGTGCCAGCAGTTACGAAAACGAGGGAAGGGATGAAGCTTTCTTT.